This TCR beta chain stems from a study of cytomegalovirus exposure and HLA in healthy donors. Study background: Among the 350 to 500 donors who were genotyped, about 84% fell in the genetic ancestry cluster that is associated with self-reported Caucasian donors.

Study results and limitations: Available immune exposure information was restricted to CMV serostatus only.

This CDR3 is 14 amino acids long. Germline values: CDR1 MNHEY, CDR2 SMNVEV (reference sequence). J lost 4 bases, V lost 8 bases, and 8 bases had no gene match. PCR used 60 Vbeta primers and 13 Jbeta primers. Profiling relied on immunoSEQ multiplex PCR, and the TCRdb table lists in-frame clones only, not all of them. This repertoire shows 100,000 to 150,000 clones, 75% to 90% found once; its top ten account for 1.5% to 2%. Details on this clone: What it recognizes is unknown.

The sequenced sample consisted of PBMCs. The V gene is TRBV27, the J gene TRBJ1-1; 9 bases line up with TRBD1. This TCR came from a man in his forties in good health and CMV-seronegative. The CDR3 is CASSRQGVGTEAFF. The CDR3 nucleotides read TGTGCCAGCTCCAGACAGGGGGTAGGCACTGAAGCTTTCTTT.